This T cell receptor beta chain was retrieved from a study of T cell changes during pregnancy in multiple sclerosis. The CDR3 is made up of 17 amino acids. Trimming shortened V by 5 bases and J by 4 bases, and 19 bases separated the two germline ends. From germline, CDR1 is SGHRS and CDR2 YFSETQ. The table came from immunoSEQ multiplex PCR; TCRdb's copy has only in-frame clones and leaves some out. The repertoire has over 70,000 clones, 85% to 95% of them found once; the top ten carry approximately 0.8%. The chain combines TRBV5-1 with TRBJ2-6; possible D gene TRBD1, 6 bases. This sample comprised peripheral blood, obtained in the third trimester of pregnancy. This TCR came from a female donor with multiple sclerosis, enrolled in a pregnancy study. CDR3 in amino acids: CASRRQGLRTGANVLTF. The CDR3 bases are TGCGCCAGCAGACGTCAGGGGCTTAGAACCGGGGCCAACGTCCTGACTTTC.